This T cell receptor (beta chain) was captured in a study of blood T cells in healthy people across ages (dated by TCRdb to the mid-2010s). As for the study more broadly: In model experiments, roughly one uniquely barcoded TCR beta cDNA molecule per two T cells was captured by template switching. The study measured age-related changes in TCR beta repertoire diversity using deep sequencing normalized with unique cDNA molecular identifiers. The donors were split into four age groups: young (average about 15 years), middle-aged (more than 35), aged (more than 60) and long-lived (approximately 80). To avoid experimental bias, donors of different ages were distributed randomly across sequencing lanes. The study analyzed two additional independent replicas of 1 million unique cDNA reads from the same blood draw for two donors, one aged 18 to 30 and one aged 80 or older. General findings and caveats noted by the study authors: Observed TCR beta diversity per million T cells fell roughly linearly with age, and a significant reduction was already apparent by age about 36. Total diversity estimates from one million sequenced T cells were considered lower bounds and underestimates. The percentage of naive T cells measured by flow cytometry correlated strongly with observed TCR beta diversity. Because donor CMV infection status was unknown, age-related changes in expanded clonotypes were potentially confounded. Since profiling was done on bulk unsorted PBMCs, naive and antigen-experienced compartments could not be conclusively compared. Compared with the aged group, more naive CD4+ T cells, fewer expanded clones and increased TCR diversity were shown by the long-lived group, suggesting age selection.

To prepare the library, 5' RACE was applied. Sequencing instrument: Illumina HiSeq 2500. A second PCR of about 7 to 12 cycles was run with a J-beta primer mix and a sample-barcoded 5' primer. A template-switch 5' adaptor carrying 12 random nucleotides introduced a unique molecular identifier onto each TCR beta cDNA molecule. At least 2.5 million CDR3-containing paired-end reads were obtained from each sample. First-strand cDNA was synthesized from all RNA with the Mint cDNA synthesis kit, primed by a TRBC-specific oligonucleotide. Following uracil-DNA glycosylase treatment, a first 18-cycle PCR with universal primers M1SS and BC2_uni_R was performed on all cDNA. The source study handled its data this way. For normalization, 1 million high-quality reads were randomly selected from each sample, with every read carrying a distinct molecular identifier. Reads sharing molecular identifiers were discarded rather than binned into consensus sequences. MiTCR, run with a Q25 quality threshold and the strictest error-elimination algorithm, handled CDR3 identification, clonotype clustering and error correction. Lower-bound total TCR beta diversity was estimated with a nonparametric unseen species model using Euler transformation. TCRdb trimmed public reads at Q25 via fastp, called clones via MiXCR and kept in-frame beta chains. Entries are consolidated by CDR3 protein sequence, retaining the most common genes and DNA. It is TCRdb's table, rather than the study itself, that gives the V and J calls and clone size. The sample yields 600,000 or so distinct CDR3 sequences; around 31% were counted once. 15% to 17% of the sample goes to the ten largest clones.

Donors were 39 systemically healthy Caucasian individuals from Russia aged about 6 to 100 years. Each donor gave 8.5 to 10 milliliters of peripheral blood, collected into EDTA-treated Vacutainer tubes. PBMCs were isolated by Ficoll-Paque density-gradient centrifugation, with at least 6.5 million obtained per sample. Total RNA was extracted from PBMCs with Trizol reagent, with at least 6 micrograms obtained per sample. For every donor, flow cytometry on a PBMC aliquot measured the percentage of naive CD45RAhigh/CD27high T cells. This clonotype was found many times. There is no known antigen for this receptor. No much larger clone is present one base from it, and per-base qualities are unavailable. Material: blood. The clonotype was recovered from an elderly woman in good health.

The CDR3 sequence is CASSLGLAGGSSSYNEQFF. The DNA reads as follows: TGTGCCAGCAGCTTGGGACTAGCGGGGGGATCCAGCTCCTACAATGAGCAGTTCTTC. The V and J genes are TRBV7-9 and TRBJ2-1, and 15 junction bases match TRBD2. V is trimmed back by 3 bases and J by 0 bases, and the junction contains 6 bases that no gene match accounts for. CDR1 and CDR2 (SEHNR, FQNEAQ) derive from the germline V gene (reference sequence). There are 19 amino acids in the CDR3, from cysteine to phenylalanine inclusive. The sequence is cut down to CDR3 DNA, 57 bases in frame from base 1.